The sequence of this TCR beta chain was determined in a study of human T cells and chemical hapten exposure. Original data processing: TCR counts had a median of approximately 87,000 per sample and spanned about 23,224 to 750,000. A single record per CDR3 protein comes from TCRdb applying MiXCR to the RACE reads. TCRdb, rather than the study authors, made the V and J calls. The top ten hold around 3.6% of the sample, which has 65,000 or so distinct CDR3 sequences, 5.5% to 7.5% seen once. Time point reported: healthy volunteer bleed at 6 weeks. The study extracted total RNA from unfractionated whole blood. The table lists this clonotype with a few counts. The TCR was taken from a female donor in good health. Some clones in this sample may be carry-over from other donors' samples. Input material: whole blood.

CDR3: CSARDVAGGYEQYF. DNA of the CDR3: TGCAGTGCTAGAGATGTAGCGGGAGGATACGAGCAGTACTTC. The genes are TRBV20-1 and TRBJ2-7; TRBD2 matches at 10 bases. The germline gives CDR1 DFQATT, CDR2 SNEGSKA (reference sequence). Trimming at V came to 0 bases and at J to 4 bases, leaving 3 bases not matched to a gene. The CDR3 is made up of 14 amino acids.